The T cell receptor (beta chain) described here comes from a study of T cell responses to AZD1222 COVID-19 vaccine. V lost 5 bases and J 6 bases, leaving 11 bases between the germline ends. The CDR3 length is 12 residues. Germline assignment: CDR1 MDHEN and CDR2 SYDVKM. Comments on this clone: What it binds is not known.

Clones were read by immunoSEQ multiplex PCR, and TCRdb kept only the in-frame ones, dropping some. The sample lists some 160,000 clones, 90% to 95% occurring once. Study-level findings and limits: A mostly white British donor set with more females was recruited, and clonal diversity was possibly underestimated. None of the repertoires were sampled until the peak T cell response had passed. It was only a handful of AZD1222 recipients who were seropositive at baseline. Receipt of two AZD1222 doses was followed by a rise in Spike-specific TCR breadth and depth.

Sequenced material: peripheral blood, taken on day 0 of AZD1222 vaccination. This clonotype originated in an adult in good health. The genes are TRBV28 and TRBJ2-7; D is perhaps TRBD1 (5 bases). CDR3 DNA: TGTGCCAGCAGTCAGGGTCTGGTCGAGCAGTACTTC. Residues: CASSQGLVEQYF.